Detailed here is one T cell receptor (beta chain). The target of this receptor is not known. Per-base qualities were not stored, and no clone one base away is much larger. The data are from a study of T cell responses to AZD1222 COVID-19 vaccine (dated by TCRdb to the early 2020s). Turning to the overall study: A total of 233 trial participants underwent TCR sequencing, of whom some 210 received two doses of AZD1222 and some 25 received two doses of the MenACWY control vaccine. Trial participants were enrolled by age into 18-55, 56-69 and 70-plus year subgroups, with roughly 160, 29 and 62 TCR-sequenced participants respectively. General findings and caveats noted by the study authors: Epitopes outside the regions mutated in the B.1.351 and B.1.1.7 variants were reportedly recognized by nearly half of the unique spike-specific TCRs. Because no samples from the day 14 peak response were available, repertoires could be characterized only after the peak T cell response. CD4 TCRs associated with the vaccine covered the entire spike protein, and the dominant responses were in regions 160-218 and 743-854. Participants were mostly white British and included more females than males, and it was suggested by the authors that clonal diversity may have been underestimated. The 56-69-year group was small, and its depth increase did not reach significance, likely because of low power. After two AZD1222 doses, spike-specific TCR breadth and depth were significantly higher than at day 0 and than in MenACWY recipients. Conclusions about previously exposed vaccinees are limited, since just a handful of AZD1222 recipients were seropositive for SARS-CoV-2 at baseline.

The CDR3 regions of human TCRbeta chains were analyzed by immunosequencing. The authors' analysis ran thus. TCRs in the repertoires were compared against a reference library of SARS-CoV-2-specific TCRs that had been generated with the MIRA antigen-specificity platform. Breadth was defined as the fraction of unique TCRs that were SARS-CoV-2-associated. Depth was defined as the fraction of total T cells that were SARS-CoV-2-associated. Using the MIRA data, every spike-specific TCR was mapped to the spike region that the TCR reacted to and assigned to either a CD4 or a CD8 class. Log10-transformed breadth and depth values were compared by one-way ANOVA with Sidak's multiple comparisons tests. Entries here come from immuneACCESS through TCRdb and include only in-frame sequences with V and J called. Some clones fail to appear in such tables; in the studies checked, an unresolved V gene covers under half of the shortfall, and the cause of the remainder is unknown. Clone size and V and J calls were adopted from that table, with D and trimming inferred from the DNA. Counted in this sample were approximately 84,000 clones; 75% to 90% of them appeared once. About 2.5% of the sample comes from the top ten.

The meaning of the sample's time point label: about 28 days (+/-7) after the second vaccine dose. AZD1222 recipients given second doses at about 4 weeks or at about 12 weeks were pooled, since spike-specific TCR depth and breadth were not found to differ between the two schedules. Samples from vaccinated people were obtained from the UK trials COV001 and COV002, which included a single-blind randomized controlled phase 2/3 trial of AZD1222 (ChAdOx1 nCoV-19) in healthy adults. For TCRbeta chain sequencing, PBMC samples from trial participants were taken at day 0 and at day 28 after the second dose. The specimen was peripheral blood, collected 28 days after the second AZD1222 dose. The receptor comes from an adult who received the AZD1222 COVID-19 vaccine.

The encoded CDR3 is CASSLGSQGEAFF. The DNA sequence is TGTGCCAGCAGTTTGGGGTCCCAGGGTGAAGCTTTCTTT. The chain joins TRBV12-3 or TRBV12-4 to TRBJ1-1; TRBD1 is perhaps the D gene, given 5 matching bases. The CDR3 spans 13 residues, from the cysteine through the phenylalanine. Just the 39-base CDR3 DNA is kept, in frame starting at base 1. The junction carries 12 bases between V and J, which are trimmed by 3 bases and 7 bases respectively.